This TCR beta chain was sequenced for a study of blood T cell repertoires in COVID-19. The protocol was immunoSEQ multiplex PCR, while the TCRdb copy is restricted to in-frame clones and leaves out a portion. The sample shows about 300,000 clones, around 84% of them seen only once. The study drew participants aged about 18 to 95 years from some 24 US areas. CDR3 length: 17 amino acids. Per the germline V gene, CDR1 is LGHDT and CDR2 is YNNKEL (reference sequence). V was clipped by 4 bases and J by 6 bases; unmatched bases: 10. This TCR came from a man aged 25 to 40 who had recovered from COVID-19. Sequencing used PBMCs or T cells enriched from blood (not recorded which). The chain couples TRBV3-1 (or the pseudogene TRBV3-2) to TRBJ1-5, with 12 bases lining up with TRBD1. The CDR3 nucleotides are TGTGCCAGCAGCCTTACAGGGACAGGGGGCGATCTTCAGCCCCAGCATTTT. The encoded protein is CASSLTGTGGDLQPQHF.